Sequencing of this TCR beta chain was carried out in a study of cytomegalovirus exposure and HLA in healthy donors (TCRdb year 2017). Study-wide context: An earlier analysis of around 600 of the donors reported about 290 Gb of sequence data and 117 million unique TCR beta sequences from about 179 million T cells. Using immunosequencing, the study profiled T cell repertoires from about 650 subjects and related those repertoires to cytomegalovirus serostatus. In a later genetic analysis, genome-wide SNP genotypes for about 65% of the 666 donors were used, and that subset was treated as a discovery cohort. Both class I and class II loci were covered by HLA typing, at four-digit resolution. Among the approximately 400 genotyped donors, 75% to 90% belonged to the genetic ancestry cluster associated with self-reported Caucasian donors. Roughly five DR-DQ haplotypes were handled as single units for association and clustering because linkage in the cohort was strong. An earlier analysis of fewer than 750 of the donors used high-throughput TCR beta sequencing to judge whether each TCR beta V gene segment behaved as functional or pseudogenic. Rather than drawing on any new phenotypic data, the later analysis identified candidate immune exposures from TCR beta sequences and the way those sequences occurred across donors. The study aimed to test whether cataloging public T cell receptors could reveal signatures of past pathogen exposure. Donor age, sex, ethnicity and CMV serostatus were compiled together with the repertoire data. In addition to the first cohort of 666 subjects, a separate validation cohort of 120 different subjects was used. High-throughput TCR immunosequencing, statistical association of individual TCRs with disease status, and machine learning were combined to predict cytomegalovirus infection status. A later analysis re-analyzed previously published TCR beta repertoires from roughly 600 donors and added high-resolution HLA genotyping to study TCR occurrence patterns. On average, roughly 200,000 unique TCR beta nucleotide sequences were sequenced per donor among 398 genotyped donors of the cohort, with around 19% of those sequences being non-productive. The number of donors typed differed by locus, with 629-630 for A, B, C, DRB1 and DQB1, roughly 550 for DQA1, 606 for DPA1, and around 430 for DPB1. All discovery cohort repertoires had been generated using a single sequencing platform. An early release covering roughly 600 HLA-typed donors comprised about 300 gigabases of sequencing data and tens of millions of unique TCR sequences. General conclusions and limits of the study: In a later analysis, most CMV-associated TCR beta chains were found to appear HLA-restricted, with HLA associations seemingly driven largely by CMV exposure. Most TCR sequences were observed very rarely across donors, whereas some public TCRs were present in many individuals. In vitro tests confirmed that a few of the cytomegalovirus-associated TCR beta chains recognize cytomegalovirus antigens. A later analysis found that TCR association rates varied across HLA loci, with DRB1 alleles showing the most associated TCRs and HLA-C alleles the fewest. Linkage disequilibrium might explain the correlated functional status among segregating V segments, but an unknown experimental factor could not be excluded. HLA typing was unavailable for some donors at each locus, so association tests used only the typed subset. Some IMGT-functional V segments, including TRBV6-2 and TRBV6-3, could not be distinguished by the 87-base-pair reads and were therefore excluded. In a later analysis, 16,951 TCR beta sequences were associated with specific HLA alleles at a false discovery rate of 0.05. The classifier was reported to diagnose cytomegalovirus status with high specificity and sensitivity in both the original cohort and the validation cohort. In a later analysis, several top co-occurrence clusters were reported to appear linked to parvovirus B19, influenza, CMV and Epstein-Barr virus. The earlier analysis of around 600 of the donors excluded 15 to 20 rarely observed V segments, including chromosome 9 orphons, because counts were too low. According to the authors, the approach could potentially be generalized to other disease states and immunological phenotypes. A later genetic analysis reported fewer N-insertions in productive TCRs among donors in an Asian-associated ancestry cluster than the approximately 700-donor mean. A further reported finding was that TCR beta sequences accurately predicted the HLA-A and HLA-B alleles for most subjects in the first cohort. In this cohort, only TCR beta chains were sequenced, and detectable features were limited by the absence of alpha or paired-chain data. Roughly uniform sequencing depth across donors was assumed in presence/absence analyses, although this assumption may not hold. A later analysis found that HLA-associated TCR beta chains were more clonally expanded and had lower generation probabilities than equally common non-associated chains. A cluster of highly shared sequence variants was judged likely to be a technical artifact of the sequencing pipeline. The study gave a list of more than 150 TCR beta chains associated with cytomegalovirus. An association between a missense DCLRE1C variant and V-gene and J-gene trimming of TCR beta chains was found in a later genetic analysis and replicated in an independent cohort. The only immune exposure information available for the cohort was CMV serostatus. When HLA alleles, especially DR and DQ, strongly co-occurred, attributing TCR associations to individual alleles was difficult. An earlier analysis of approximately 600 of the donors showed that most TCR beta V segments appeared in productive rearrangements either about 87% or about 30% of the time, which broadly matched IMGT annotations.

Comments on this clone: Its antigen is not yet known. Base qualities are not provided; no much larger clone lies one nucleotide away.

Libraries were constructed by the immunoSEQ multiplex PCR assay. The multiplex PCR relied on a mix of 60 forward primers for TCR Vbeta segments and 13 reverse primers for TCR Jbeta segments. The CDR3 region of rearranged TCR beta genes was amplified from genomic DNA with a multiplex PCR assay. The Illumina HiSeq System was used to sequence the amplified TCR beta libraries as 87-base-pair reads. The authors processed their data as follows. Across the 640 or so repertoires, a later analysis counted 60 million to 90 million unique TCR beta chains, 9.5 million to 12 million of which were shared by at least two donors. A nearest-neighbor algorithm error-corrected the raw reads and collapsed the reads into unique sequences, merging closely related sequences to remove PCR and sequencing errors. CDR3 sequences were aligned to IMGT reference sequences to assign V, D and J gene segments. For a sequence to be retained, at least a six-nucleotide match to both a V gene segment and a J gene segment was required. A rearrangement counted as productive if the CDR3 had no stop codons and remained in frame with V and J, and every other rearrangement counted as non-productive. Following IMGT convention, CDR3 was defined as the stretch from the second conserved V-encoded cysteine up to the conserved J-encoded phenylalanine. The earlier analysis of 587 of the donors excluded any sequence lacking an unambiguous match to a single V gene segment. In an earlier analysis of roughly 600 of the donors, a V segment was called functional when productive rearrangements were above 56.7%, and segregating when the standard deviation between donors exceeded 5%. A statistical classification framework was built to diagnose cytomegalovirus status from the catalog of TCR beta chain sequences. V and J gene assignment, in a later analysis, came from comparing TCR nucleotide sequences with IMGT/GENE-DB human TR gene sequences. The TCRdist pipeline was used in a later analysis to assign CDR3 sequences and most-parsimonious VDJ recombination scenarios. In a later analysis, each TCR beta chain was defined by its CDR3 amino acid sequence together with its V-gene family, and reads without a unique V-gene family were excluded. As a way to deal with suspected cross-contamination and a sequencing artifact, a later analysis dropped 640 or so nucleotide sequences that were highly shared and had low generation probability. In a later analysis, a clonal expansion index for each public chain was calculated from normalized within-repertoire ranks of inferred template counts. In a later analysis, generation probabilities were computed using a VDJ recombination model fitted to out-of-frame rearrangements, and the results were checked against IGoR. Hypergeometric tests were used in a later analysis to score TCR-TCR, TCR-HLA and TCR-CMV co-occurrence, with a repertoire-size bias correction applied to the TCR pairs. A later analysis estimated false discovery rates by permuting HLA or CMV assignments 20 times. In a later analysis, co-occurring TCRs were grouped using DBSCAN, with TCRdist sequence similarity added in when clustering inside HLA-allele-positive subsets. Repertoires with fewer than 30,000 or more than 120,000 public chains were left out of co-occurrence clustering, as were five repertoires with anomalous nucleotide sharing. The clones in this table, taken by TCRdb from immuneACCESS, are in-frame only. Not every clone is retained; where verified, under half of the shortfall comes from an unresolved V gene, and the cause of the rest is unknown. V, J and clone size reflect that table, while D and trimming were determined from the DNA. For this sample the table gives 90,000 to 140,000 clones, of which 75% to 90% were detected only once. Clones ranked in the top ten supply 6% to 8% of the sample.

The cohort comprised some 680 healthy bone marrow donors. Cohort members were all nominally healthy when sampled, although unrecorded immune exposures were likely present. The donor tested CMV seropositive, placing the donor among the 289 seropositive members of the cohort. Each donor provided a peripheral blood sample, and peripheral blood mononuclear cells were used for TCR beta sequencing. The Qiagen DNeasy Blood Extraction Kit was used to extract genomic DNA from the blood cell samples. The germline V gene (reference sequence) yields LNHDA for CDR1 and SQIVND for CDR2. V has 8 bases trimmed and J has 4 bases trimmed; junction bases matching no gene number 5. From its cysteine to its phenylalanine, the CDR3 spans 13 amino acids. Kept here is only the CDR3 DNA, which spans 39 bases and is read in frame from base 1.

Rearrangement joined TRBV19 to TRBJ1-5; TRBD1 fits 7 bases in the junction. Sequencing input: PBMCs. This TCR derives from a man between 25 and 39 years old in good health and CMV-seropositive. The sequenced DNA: TGTGCCAGTTCTGGACAGGATAATCAGCCCCAGCATTTT. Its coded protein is CASSGQDNQPQHF.